The rows below give T cell receptor beta chains drawn from one sample of a study of graft-versus-host responses after intestinal transplantation. Antigens for these TCRs are unknown. The protocol was immunoSEQ multiplex PCR, while the TCRdb copy is restricted to in-frame clones and leaves out a portion. The table has 130,000 to 150,000 clones, nearly 95% seen once; the top ten hold about 0.18%. Sequencing used unstimulated CD4+ T cells sorted from spleen or lymph node cells, obtained before intestinal transplant. The receptors shown here come from a human donor who received an intestinal transplant. Each CDR3 is given without its conserved first and last residue.

length: 13; J: TRBJ1-4; V: TRBV9; CDR3: ASSVGAGINEKLF
length: 15; J: TRBJ1-1; V: TRBV4-2; CDR3: ASSQGGRRTLNTEAF
length: 11; J: TRBJ1-5; V: TRBV30; CDR3: AWSYKGNQPQH
length: 15; J: -; V: TRBV15; CDR3: ATSRDGGRISYHEQY
length: 12; J: TRBJ2-1; V: TRBV5-7; CDR3: ASSLGAGEDEQF
length: 13; J: -; V: TRBV6-5; CDR3: ASKLGQGALYEQY
length: 13; J: TRBJ2-7; V: TRBV28; CDR3: ASSRSGGKNYEQY
length: 9; J: TRBJ1-2; V: TRBV30; CDR3: AWRQGGGYT
length: 11; J: TRBJ2-7; V: TRBV4-3; CDR3: ASSQDSRGEQY
length: 13; J: TRBJ1-2; V: TRBV7-6; CDR3: ASSSSRVAGYGYT
length: 15; J: TRBJ1-1; V: TRBV7-6; CDR3: ASSPRSRDRGGTEAF
length: 13; J: TRBJ1-5; V: TRBV2; CDR3: ASSEVGLGNQPQH
length: 12; J: TRBJ1-1; V: TRBV18; CDR3: ASSGTAMNTEAF
length: 10; J: TRBJ1-1; V: TRBV10-1; CDR3: ASSERNTEAF
length: 15; J: TRBJ2-1; V: TRBV5-1; CDR3: ASSLVPQVITYNEQF
length: 13; J: TRBJ2-2; V: TRBV5-1; CDR3: ASSPGQGFAGELF
length: 14; J: TRBJ1-3; V: TRBV27; CDR3: ASGTTKPKSGNTIY
length: 11; J: TRBJ2-1; V: TRBV19; CDR3: ASSIRLAWEQF
length: 14; J: TRBJ2-7; V: TRBV5-1; CDR3: ASSRTSGRDNHEQY
length: 12; J: TRBJ2-1; V: TRBV6-4; CDR3: ASSLTGVGNEQF
length: 12; J: TRBJ2-7; V: TRBV6-1; CDR3: ASRATPSSYEQY
length: 12; J: TRBJ2-1; V: TRBV7-9; CDR3: ASSLVSDYNEQF
length: 13; J: TRBJ2-1; V: TRBV28; CDR3: ESDPTMSSYNEQF
length: 12; J: TRBJ1-5; V: TRBV30; CDR3: AWSVKGTNQPQH
length: 16; J: TRBJ2-1; V: TRBV19; CDR3: ASAGDPFSGRTYNEQF
length: 13; J: TRBJ2-2; V: TRBV14; CDR3: ASSQGGARAGELF
length: 11; J: TRBJ1-2; V: TRBV5-1; CDR3: ASSLGAPMGYT
length: 13; J: TRBJ1-1; V: TRBV4-3; CDR3: ASSPETGRLTEAF
length: 13; J: TRBJ2-7; V: TRBV6-1; CDR3: ASSEMDRVWYEQY
length: 11; J: TRBJ2-1; V: TRBV27; CDR3: ASRGANLHEQF
length: 12; J: TRBJ2-7; V: TRBV5-1; CDR3: ASSLALLASEQY
length: 12; J: TRBJ2-1; V: TRBV2; CDR3: ASSDRSSYNEQF
length: 13; J: TRBJ1-2; V: TRBV4-1; CDR3: ASSLQQGTNYGYT
length: 12; J: TRBJ2-1; V: TRBV5-1; CDR3: ASSLAGSSGEQF
length: 13; J: TRBJ2-3; V: TRBV11-2; CDR3: ASSPVGPRGDTQY
length: 12; J: TRBJ2-7; V: TRBV27; CDR3: ASSKQGRDYEQY
length: 11; J: -; V: TRBV10-3; CDR3: AISPRGGGEQY
length: 13; J: TRBJ1-1; V: TRBV6-5; CDR3: ASSSSTQGAPRPF
length: 10; J: TRBJ1-5; V: TRBV28; CDR3: ASSYSNQPQH
length: 11; J: TRBJ1-2; V: TRBV21-1; CDR3: ASSRPTGACYT
length: 11; J: TRBJ1-5; V: TRBV6-5; CDR3: ASKGGLNQPQH
length: 12; J: TRBJ1-4; V: TRBV9; CDR3: ASSVEQEDEKLF
length: 14; J: TRBJ1-4; V: TRBV7-8; CDR3: ASSLEGTGLEEKLF
length: 11; J: TRBJ2-5; V: TRBV7-2; CDR3: ASSLDFQETQY
length: 12; J: TRBJ2-5; V: TRBV19; CDR3: ASSIDRASGTQY
length: 10; J: TRBJ1-1; V: TRBV28; CDR3: ASSFGNTEAF
length: 14; J: TRBJ2-1; V: TRBV7-9; CDR3: ASIFGRTAGGNEQF
length: 11; J: TRBJ1-1; V: TRBV5-1; CDR3: ASSLGTGEEAF
length: 14; J: TRBJ2-4; V: TRBV19; CDR3: ASSSTGGTSKNIQY
length: 15; J: TRBJ2-1; V: TRBV11-2; CDR3: ASSSLAPRLAHNEQF
length: 16; J: TRBJ2-3; V: TRBV4-3; CDR3: ASSQDGGGAPFTDTQY
length: 12; J: TRBJ2-7; V: TRBV28; CDR3: ASTLRRSPYEQY
length: 14; J: TRBJ2-5; V: TRBV5-5; CDR3: ASSSDRGTLQETQY
length: 12; J: TRBJ1-4; V: TRBV19; CDR3: ASGQGATNEKLF